This TCR beta chain comes out of a study of shared clonotypes between healthy human individuals. As for the study in general: Serving as donors were two women and three men, whose ages spanned 18 to 49.

Study results and caveats: Non-shared clonotypes showed lower generation probabilities than clonotypes common to all four donors.

Assay: immunoSEQ multiplex PCR; the TCRdb copy retains only in-frame clones and omits some. The data show 2,500,000 or so clones, 80% to 95% seen once. With respect to this clone: Antigen: not known.

This CDR3 contains 17 residues. Germline V gene lookup returns CDR1 MDHEN and CDR2 SYDVKM. Germline trimming cut 3 bases from V and 6 bases from J; bases unmatched to any gene: 13. Specimen: naive CD4+ T cells from PBMCs. Described subset: CD45RA+ positively selected. The clonotype comes from a man in his late teens or twenties in good health. Some clones in this sample may be carry-over from other donors' samples. This chain joins TRBV28 and TRBJ2-3; TRBD2 matches at 9 bases. The CDR3 spells CASSFYSSGGRADTQYF. CDR3 in DNA: TGTGCCAGCAGTTTTTATAGTTCGGGCGGGAGGGCGGATACGCAGTATTTT.